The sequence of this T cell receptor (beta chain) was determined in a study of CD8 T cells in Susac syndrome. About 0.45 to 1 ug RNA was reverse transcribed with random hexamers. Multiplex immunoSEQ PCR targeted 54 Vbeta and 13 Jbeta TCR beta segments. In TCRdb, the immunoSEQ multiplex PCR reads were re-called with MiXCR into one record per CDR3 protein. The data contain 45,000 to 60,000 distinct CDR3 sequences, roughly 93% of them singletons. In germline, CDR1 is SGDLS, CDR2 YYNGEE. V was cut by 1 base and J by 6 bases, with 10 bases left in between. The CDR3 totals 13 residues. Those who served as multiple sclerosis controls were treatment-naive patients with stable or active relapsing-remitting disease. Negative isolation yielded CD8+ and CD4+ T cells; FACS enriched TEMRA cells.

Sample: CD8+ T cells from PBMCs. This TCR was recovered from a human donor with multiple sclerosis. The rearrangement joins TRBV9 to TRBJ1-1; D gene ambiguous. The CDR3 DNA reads TGTGCCAGCAGCGTACATCCCGGGGCTGAAGCTTTCTTT. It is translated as CASSVHPGAEAFF.